The entry below gives a single T cell receptor beta chain sequence along with its context. Its target is not known. The sample comes from a study of human versus mouse CDR3 diversity and MHC coevolution. At the level of the study: Samples had between 0.6 x 10^7 and 1.6 x 10^7 valid reads.

Libraries were prepared by immunoSEQ multiplex PCR; TCRdb keeps only in-frame clonotypes and omits some of them. The sample consists of tens of thousands of clones, over 90% of them appearing once. V gave up 6 bases and J gave up 2 bases, with 20 bases separating them. The CDR3 is made up of 17 amino acids. Germline-derived CDR1 and CDR2 are LNHNV and YYDKDF (reference sequence). Findings of the study overall: Humans had the largest estimated TCR beta repertoire, about 1.6 million clonotypes. Among all groups, most of the three human donors showed least clonal inequality.

The material sequenced was naive CD4+ T cells from blood. Subset noted: CD45RO-negative CD62L-positive naive CD4 T cells. V and J are TRBV15 and TRBJ1-5; weak D call: TRBD1 (5 bases). The sequence derives from a person aged 60 to 70 in good health. CDR3 nucleotides: TGTGCCACCAGGGGGGGTGGGTCCCGAAACGGCAATCAGCCCCAGCATTTT. As protein: CATRGGGSRNGNQPQHF.